These T cell receptor beta chains were read from a single sample in a study of cytomegalovirus exposure and HLA in healthy donors. Method: immunoSEQ multiplex PCR; TCRdb's copy keeps in-frame clones and lacks some. The sample includes some 70,000 clones, approximately 70% of them seen just once. The sequencing input was PBMCs. These receptors all stem from a male donor in good health and CMV-seropositive. Each CDR3 is given with its conserved first and last residue. D genes are given only for firm matches. Only some rows state a clone size, as once, few, many or a class for expanded clones.

j_call clone_size d_call v_call cdr3_nt cdr3_aa
TRBJ2-5 - TRBD1 TRBV27 TGTGCCAGCAGTCCCCGACAGGGGGCAGAGACCCAGTACTTC CASSPRQGAETQYF
TRBJ2-1 - - TRBV9 TGTGCCAGCAGCGTAAGCGTAGTCTACAATGAGCAGTTCTTC CASSVSVVYNEQFF
TRBJ2-1 - - TRBV11-2 TGTGCCAGCAGCTCCGGGACTCAATGGGGATGGGTCTTC CASSSGTQWGWVF
TRBJ2-7 - TRBD2 TRBV6-1 TGTGCCAGCAGTGTCGCTAGCGGGGGGCCAGAGAACGAGCAGTACTTC CASSVASGGPENEQYF
TRBJ1-1 - TRBD1 TRBV7-9 TGTTCCAGCAGCGCTCAGGACAGGGGAGCTTTCTTT CSSSAQDRGAFF
TRBJ2-1 - TRBD2 TRBV5-1 TGCGCCACTTCAGGCGAACTAGCGGGCATGTTTAGCTCCTACAATGAGCAGTTCTTC CATSGELAGMFSSYNEQFF
TRBJ2-3 few - TRBV19 TGTGCCACCCAAAGAGGGGGAAGCACAGATACGCAGTATTTT CATQRGGSTDTQYF
TRBJ1-1 - - TRBV30 TGTGCCTGGACCCGCGGAGAGTACACTGAAGCTTTCTTT CAWTRGEYTEAFF
TRBJ1-1 - - TRBV30 TGTGCCTGGAGTGAAGACAGCTTCACTGAAGCTTTCTTT CAWSEDSFTEAFF
TRBJ2-1 - TRBD1 TRBV7-9 TGTTCCAGCAGAAGGGACAGGGCCGAGCAGTTCTTC CSSRRDRAEQFF
TRBJ1-1 - TRBD1 TRBV4-1 TGCGCCAGCAGCCCGGGCCCCCGACAGGGCGTGAACACTGAAGCTTTCTTT CASSPGPRQGVNTEAFF
TRBJ1-5 few - TRBV7-3 TGTGCCAGCAGCTCCGAGGGCTCAGCCCTACAGCCCCAGCATTTT CASSSEGSALQPQHF
TRBJ2-5 - TRBD2 TRBV9 TGTGCCAGCAGCGTAGAGGATGGACTAGAAGAGACCCAGTACTTC CASSVEDGLEETQYF
TRBJ1-2 - TRBD1 TRBV6-5 TGTGCCAGCAGACTGGGACAGATTCCTAACTATGGCTACACCTTC CASRLGQIPNYGYTF
TRBJ1-6 - - TRBV30 TGTGCCTGGAGTGTGTATGGCCCCAATTCACCCCTCCACTTT CAWSVYGPNSPLHF
TRBJ1-6 - TRBD1 TRBV5-1 TGCGCCAGCAGCAGACAGGGGACTGATAATTCACCCCTCCACTTT CASSRQGTDNSPLHF
TRBJ2-7 - TRBD1 TRBV6-1 TGTGCCAGCAGCGGACAGGGATTTCTCCACGAGCAGTACTTC CASSGQGFLHEQYF
TRBJ2-5 - - TRBV5-1 TGCGCCAGCAGCCCCAATGCCGGTTCCGGGGGAATCCAAGAGACCCAGTACTTC CASSPNAGSGGIQETQYF
TRBJ2-1 - TRBD2 TRBV5-1 TGCGCCAGCAGCTTACTAGCGGGATCAAACTCCTACAATGAGCAGTTCTTC CASSLLAGSNSYNEQFF
TRBJ2-7 - TRBD1 TRBV6-1 TGTGCCAGCAGTGTTTCAGGGGGCGCGGCAGAGCAGTACTTC CASSVSGGAAEQYF
TRBJ2-7 - - TRBV5-6 TGTGCCAGCAGCTTGGACGTCGGGTCCCTCTACGAGCAGTACTTC CASSLDVGSLYEQYF
TRBJ1-2 - TRBD1 TRBV7-2 TGTGCCAGCAGCGCCCCAACCCGGGACAGGGGAGCTGGCTACACCTTC CASSAPTRDRGAGYTF
TRBJ2-7 - - TRBV7-9 TGTGCCAGCAGCGCGAAGACCAGGGGCGAGCAGTACTTC CASSAKTRGEQYF
TRBJ2-2 - - TRBV7-9 TGTGCCAGCAGCTTAGACGGGAACACCGGGGAGCTGTTTTTT CASSLDGNTGELFF
TRBJ1-6 - - TRBV6-6 TGTGCCAGCAGTTACGGCCAGTATAATTCACCCCTCCACTTT CASSYGQYNSPLHF
TRBJ2-7 - - TRBV5-4 TGTGCCAGCAGCCTTGGGGTACTGCGGGACTACGAGCAGTACTTC CASSLGVLRDYEQYF
TRBJ2-1 - TRBD2 TRBV18 TGTGCCAGCTCACAACGGACTAGCGGGGGATACAATGAGCAGTTCTTC CASSQRTSGGYNEQFF
TRBJ2-5 - TRBD1 TRBV7-9 TGTGCCAGCAACCTACCCGGGACAGGGGGGACCCAGTACTTC CASNLPGTGGTQYF
TRBJ2-7 - - TRBV5-4 TGTGCCAGCACCCTGGAGGGGGCCTACGAGCAGTACTTC CASTLEGAYEQYF
TRBJ1-2 - - TRBV7-3 TGTGCCAGCAGCTTTGGGTCCGTTACAGCTAACTATGGCTACACCTTC CASSFGSVTANYGYTF
TRBJ2-3 once TRBD2 TRBV29-1 TGCAGCGTTCTATACATGCGACTAGCGGCTAGCACAGATACGCAGTATTTT CSVLYMRLAASTDTQYF
TRBJ2-1 - - TRBV19 TGTGCCAGTAGTATAGTTGGGGGAGGAAGCAATGAGCAGTTCTTC CASSIVGGGSNEQFF
TRBJ1-1 - TRBD1 TRBV10-3 TGTGCCATCTCAGACAGGGGAAAGAACACTGAAGCTTTCTTT CAISDRGKNTEAFF
TRBJ1-4 few - TRBV5-1 TGCGCCAGCAGCGGGGTCGGGGGGCCGGATGAAAAACTGTTTTTT CASSGVGGPDEKLFF
TRBJ1-1 once - TRBV29-1 TGCAGCGTCCTCGGATTAGGGGGGAACACTGAAGCTTTCTTT CSVLGLGGNTEAFF
TRBJ2-7 - TRBD2 TRBV2 TGTGCCAGCAGTGGATCGGGAGGCACCGAGCAGTACTTC CASSGSGGTEQYF
TRBJ2-5 few TRBD2 TRBV10-2 TGCGCCAGCTGTCAGCGGGGGGGAGAGACCCAGTACTTC CASCQRGGETQYF
TRBJ2-7 - TRBD1 TRBV19 TGTGCCAGTAGTAGTCTCGGGACAGGGCTTTACGAGCAGTACTTC CASSSLGTGLYEQYF
TRBJ1-3 - TRBD1 TRBV30 TGTGCCCTCACCCGGGACAGCTCTGGAAACACCATATATTTT CALTRDSSGNTIYF
TRBJ1-5 - - TRBV6-1 TGTGCCAGCACTGCCCCCCGGGGGGACCAGCCCCAGCATTTT CASTAPRGDQPQHF
TRBJ2-3 - TRBD1 TRBV12-5 TGTGCTAGTGGTTCGGGACAGATCACAGATACGCAGTATTTT CASGSGQITDTQYF
TRBJ2-7 - - TRBV2 TGTGCCAGCAGTGACATGTACGGCTACGAGCAGTACTTC CASSDMYGYEQYF
TRBJ2-7 - - TRBV6-5 TGTGCCAGCAGTCCAGACAGATTCGAGCAGTACTTC CASSPDRFEQYF
TRBJ2-1 - TRBD2 TRBV30 TGTGCCTCGGGACTAGTTGGTGAGCAGTTCTTC CASGLVGEQFF
TRBJ2-5 - - TRBV7-2 TGTGCCAGCAGCCCTACTAAGGGGTGGGAGACCCAGTACTTC CASSPTKGWETQYF
TRBJ2-7 - - TRBV15 TGTGCCACCAGCAGACAGGAGGGCTACGAGCAGTACTTC CATSRQEGYEQYF
TRBJ2-7 - - TRBV15 TGTGCCACCAGCCCTCGGACAAGTAACTCCTACGAGCAGTACTTC CATSPRTSNSYEQYF
TRBJ2-7 - TRBD2 TRBV5-1 TGCGCCAGCAGCTTGGCCGGCGGGAGTCTCTACGAGCAGTACTTC CASSLAGGSLYEQYF
TRBJ1-4 - - TRBV7-2 TGTGCCAGCAGCTTAGGTGACAGGAGAAGCGAAAAACTGTTTTTT CASSLGDRRSEKLFF
TRBJ1-1 - TRBD1 TRBV18 TGTGCCAGCTCACCACGAAAGACAGGGGAAGCTTTCTTT CASSPRKTGEAFF
TRBJ2-1 - TRBD2 TRBV18 TGTGCCAGCTCGACTAGCGGGATGTCTGGTGAGCAGTTCTTC CASSTSGMSGEQFF
TRBJ2-2 few - TRBV15 TGTGCCACCAGCAGAGATCACATCGCGGGCACGAACACCGGGGAGCTGTTTTTT CATSRDHIAGTNTGELFF
TRBJ2-6 - - TRBV10-2 TGCGCCAGCAGTGAACGGGGGGCCGGGGCCAACGTCCTGACTTTC CASSERGAGANVLTF
TRBJ1-2 - TRBD1 TRBV2 TGTGCCAGCAGTGAACAGGGGGCTGGGGGCTACACCTTC CASSEQGAGGYTF
TRBJ1-2 few - TRBV11-2 TGTGCCAGCAGCTCTAACCGGGAGGGATATGGCTACACCTTC CASSSNREGYGYTF
TRBJ2-5 - - TRBV6-5 TGTGCCAGCAGCCCCGCCGGGGATCCCCCAGAGACCCAGTACTTC CASSPAGDPPETQYF
TRBJ2-1 - TRBD2 TRBV6-6 TGTGCCAGCAGTTACTCGGCTAGCGGGGGTTCTAATGAGCAGTTCTTC CASSYSASGGSNEQFF
TRBJ1-1 - - TRBV6-5 TGTGCCAGCGGTGGACAACTTGAAGCTTTCTTT CASGGQLEAFF